In this sample, the clone carrying this TCR beta chain turned up a few times. The antigen is unknown. Whenever a sample was processed, at least 6 million PBMCs were isolated. This specimen comes from a study of blood T cells in healthy people across ages. Broader study findings: Researchers report that TCR beta diversity correlated strongly with naive T cell percentage. A greater number of naive CD4+ cells and higher diversity distinguished long-lived donors from aged donors. With age, beta diversity per million T cells declined roughly linearly, significantly by 30 to 50.

CDR1 is MNHNS and CDR2 is SASEGT in the germline V gene. This CDR3 has 16 amino acids. Trimming took 10 bases from V and 0 from J; bases not matched to a gene: 4. Primed by a sample-barcoded 5' primer and a J-beta primer mix, a second PCR proceeded for 7 to 11 cycles. TCRdb reprocessed the 5' RACE reads via MiXCR and lists one record per CDR3 protein. The table lists about 1.8 million distinct CDR3 sequences, roughly 52% of them singletons. Sequencing used blood. The genes are TRBV6-1 and TRBJ2-3; TRBD2 matches 16 bases. The sequence derives from a woman aged 40 to 55 in good health. The DNA of the CDR3 is TGTGCCACTCCGGGACTAGCGGGGGGGAGCACAGATACGCAGTATTTT. Protein: CATPGLAGGSTDTQYF.